The source of this TCR beta chain is a study of cytomegalovirus exposure and HLA in healthy donors. The PCR made use of 60 Vbeta and 13 Jbeta primers. Here immunoSEQ multiplex PCR was the method, and the copy in TCRdb shows in-frame clones only, minus some. Among a few hundred thousand clones listed, around 90% were seen once. About this clone itself: Germline and junction disagree at one end, which may indicate a read error.

The CDR3 length is 15 residues. The germline V gene encodes CDR1 SSHAT and CDR2 FNYEAQ (reference sequence). The gene calls are TRBV7-7 and TRBJ1-6, with 7 bases matching TRBD1. The TCR comes from a girl aged 2 to 10 in good health and CMV-seronegative. The sequenced sample consisted of PBMCs. The CDR3 sequence: CASSLARDSNSPLHF. DNA of the CDR3: TGTGCTAGCAGCTTAGCGCGGGACAGTAATTCACCCCTCCACTTT.